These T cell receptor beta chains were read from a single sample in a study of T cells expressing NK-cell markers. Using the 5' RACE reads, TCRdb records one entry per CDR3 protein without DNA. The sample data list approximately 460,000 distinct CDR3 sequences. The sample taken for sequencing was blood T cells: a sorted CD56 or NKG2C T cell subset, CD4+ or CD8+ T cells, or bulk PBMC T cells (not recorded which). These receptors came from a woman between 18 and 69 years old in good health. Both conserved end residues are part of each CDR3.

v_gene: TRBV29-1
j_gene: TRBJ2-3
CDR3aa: CSVEGAGEGTDTQYF

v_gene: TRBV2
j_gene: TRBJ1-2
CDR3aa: CASTAGWGGYTF

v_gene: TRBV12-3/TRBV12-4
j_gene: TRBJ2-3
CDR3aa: CASVLGWTGGTDTQYF

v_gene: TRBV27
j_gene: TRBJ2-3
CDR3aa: CASSEGPDTQYF

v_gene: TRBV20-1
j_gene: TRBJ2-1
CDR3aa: CSAPSTSGRLDSYNEQFF

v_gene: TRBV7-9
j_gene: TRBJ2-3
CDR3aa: CASSSSKQGLVGDTQYF

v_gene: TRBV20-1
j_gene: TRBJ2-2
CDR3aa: CSASWSGPDTGELFF

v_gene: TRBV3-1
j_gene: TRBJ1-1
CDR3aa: CASRHRGRDSEAFF

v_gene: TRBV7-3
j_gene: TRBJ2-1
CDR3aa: CASTKGDAYNEQFF

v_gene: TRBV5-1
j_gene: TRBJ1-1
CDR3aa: CASSLPTANTEAFF

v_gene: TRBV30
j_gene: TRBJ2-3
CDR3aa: CASSSGRMAQYF

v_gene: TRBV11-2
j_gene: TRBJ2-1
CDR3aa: CASSFRGGSSYNKQFF

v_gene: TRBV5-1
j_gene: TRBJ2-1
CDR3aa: CASSLASGKGYNEQFF

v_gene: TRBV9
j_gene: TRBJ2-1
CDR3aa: CASSVVGAAYNEQFF

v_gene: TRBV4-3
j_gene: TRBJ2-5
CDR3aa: CASSQGSVGETQYF

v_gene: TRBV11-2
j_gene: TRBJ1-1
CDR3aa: CASSSRPGGVNTEAFF

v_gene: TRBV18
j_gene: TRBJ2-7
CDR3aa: CASSEGDGYEQYF

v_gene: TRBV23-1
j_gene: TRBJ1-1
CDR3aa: CASSHTTGARTEAFF

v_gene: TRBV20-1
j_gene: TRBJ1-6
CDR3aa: CSARDRIGIIDRSYNSPLHF

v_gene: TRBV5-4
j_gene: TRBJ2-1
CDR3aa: CASLRDAGAYNEQFF

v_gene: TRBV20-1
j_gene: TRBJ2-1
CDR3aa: CSAPRLAGAHEQFF

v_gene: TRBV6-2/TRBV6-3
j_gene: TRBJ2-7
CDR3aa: CATRAGQGARYEQYF

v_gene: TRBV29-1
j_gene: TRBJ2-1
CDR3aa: CSVEGLAGRFGEQFF

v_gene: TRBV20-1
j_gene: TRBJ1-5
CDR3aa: CSAGAAPLNQPQHF

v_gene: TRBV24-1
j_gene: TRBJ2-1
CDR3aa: CATSDFLGTSGDPYNEQFF

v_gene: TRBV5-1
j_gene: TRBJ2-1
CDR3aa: CASSFGTSDYNEQFF

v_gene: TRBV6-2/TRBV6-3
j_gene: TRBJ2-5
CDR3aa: CASCPNPYQETQYF

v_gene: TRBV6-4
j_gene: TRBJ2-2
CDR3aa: CASSGSPGTSGELFF

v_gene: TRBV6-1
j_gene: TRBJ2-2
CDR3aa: CASGSGQGIRELFF

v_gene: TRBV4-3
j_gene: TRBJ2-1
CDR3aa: CASSQAGYARAGNEQFF

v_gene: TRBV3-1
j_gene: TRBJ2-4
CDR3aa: CASSQGTSVVKNIQYF

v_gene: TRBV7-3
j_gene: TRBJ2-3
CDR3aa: CASSLNPSGGADTQYF

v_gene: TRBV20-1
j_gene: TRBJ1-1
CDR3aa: CSARGFEVMNTEAFF

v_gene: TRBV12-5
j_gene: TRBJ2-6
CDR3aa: CASGPVDLGANVLTF

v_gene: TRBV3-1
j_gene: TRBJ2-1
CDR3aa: CASSQSGRAELFF

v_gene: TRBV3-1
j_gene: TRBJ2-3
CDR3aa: CASSQDLLAGGRNTQYF